These 25 T cell receptor beta chains originate from one sample sequenced in a study of identical twins. A single record per CDR3 protein comes from TCRdb applying MiXCR to the 5' RACE reads. The sample yields some 330,000 distinct CDR3 sequences, about 10% seen once. Sequenced sample: naive T cells sorted from blood. The receptor source for this set is a woman aged 50 to 60 in good health.

This clonotype was seen repeatedly, ten times or more. This chain uses TRBV4-1 with TRBJ1-5; D uncertain. Germline assignment: CDR1 MGHRA and CDR2 YSYEKL. There are 14 residues in the CDR3. Trimming removed 4 bases from V and 7 bases from J, with 14 bases in between. The CDR3 region is CASSPALWNQPQHF. The CDR3, as DNA: TGCGCCAGCAGCCCAGCTTTGTGGAACCAGCCCCAGCATTTT.

This clonotype was counted a few times. The chain recombines TRBV15 with TRBJ2-1, with 7 nucleotides matching TRBD1. The V segment lost 3 bases and the J segment 9 bases; nucleotides outside the gene matches: 17. Germline CDR1 and CDR2: LNHNV and YYDKDF (reference sequence). The CDR3 length is 17 residues. The CDR3 is CATSSPTGFLNPVEQFF. The CDR3 DNA follows: TGTGCCACCAGCAGCCCGACAGGGTTCCTCAACCCGGTTGAGCAGTTCTTC.

This clonotype was counted many times. V usage is TRBV7-9 and J usage is TRBJ2-2, with D perhaps TRBD1 (6 bases). This CDR3 has 16 amino acids. Germline CDR1 and CDR2: SEHNR and FQNEAQ (reference sequence). The V and J ends lost 3 bases and 7 bases respectively, with 18 bases between them. This CDR3 is CASSFLPGHYSGELFF. The CDR3 DNA reads TGTGCCAGCAGCTTCCTCCCGGGACACTACAGCGGGGAGCTGTTTTTT.

This chain connects TRBV4-1 to TRBJ1-5, with 9 bases fitting TRBD1. The germline CDR1 and CDR2 sequences are MGHRA and YSYEKL. The junction had 8 bases not matched to a gene; V was cut back by 4 bases and J by 7 bases. This CDR3 has 15 residues. This CDR3 is CASSLGDRDQQPQHF. CDR3 DNA sequence: TGCGCCAGCAGCCTCGGGGACAGGGATCAACAGCCCCAGCATTTT.

This clonotype was seen a few times. The V and J genes are TRBV29-1 and TRBJ1-1; no clear D. The V and J ends lost 4 bases and 2 bases respectively, with 11 bases between them. From germline, CDR1 is SQVTM and CDR2 ANQGSEA. The CDR3 loop spans 13 amino acids. The CDR3 protein is CSVGGVVNTEAFF. The CDR3 DNA reads as TGCAGCGTTGGCGGAGTAGTAAACACTGAAGCTTTCTTT.

This clonotype was recorded a few times. The DNA of the CDR3 is TGCAGCGTTGGGGGGGTTTTCCACAATGAGCAGTTCTTC. This sequence encodes CSVGGVFHNEQFF. This chain connects TRBV29-1 to TRBJ2-1, with D tentatively TRBD2 (6 bases). The CDR3 length is 13 residues. The V and J ends lost 4 bases and 5 bases respectively, with 12 bases between them. Germline V gene data show CDR1 as SQVTM and CDR2 as ANQGSEA.

In this sample, this clonotype turned up many times. V gene TRBV5-1 combines with J gene TRBJ2-1; D remains unclear. The length of the CDR3 is 14 residues. Trimming left V 5 bases short and J 3 bases short, with 12 bases between. In germline, CDR1 is SGHRS, CDR2 YFSETQ. CDR3 DNA sequence: TGCGCCAGCAGAGGCGCAGAATTCTACAATGAGCAGTTCTTC. Its translation is CASRGAEFYNEQFF.

This clonotype was seen a handful of times. The chain uses TRBV5-1 and TRBJ1-4; TRBD1 might be the D (6 bases). The V end lost 6 bases, the J end lost 7 bases, and 19 bases lay between the germline ends. Germline CDR1 SGHRS, CDR2 YFSETQ. This CDR3 is 15 amino acids long. The CDR3 sequence is CASTPEGQESEKLFF. DNA of the CDR3: TGCGCCAGCACCCCTGAGGGACAAGAAAGTGAAAAACTGTTTTTT.

The genes are TRBV5-1 and TRBJ2-3; TRBD1 might be the D (5 bases). The length of the CDR3 is 15 residues. Germline V CDR1 and CDR2: SGHRS, YFSETQ. Trimming removed 4 bases at V and 3 bases at J, with 15 bases between. CDR3 sequence (DNA): TGCGCCAGCAGCCGGCTTGGAGCAGGGACAGATACGCAGTATTTT. It yields the protein CASSRLGAGTDTQYF.

The chain couples TRBV5-1 to TRBJ2-7, with 13 bases lining up with TRBD2. The CDR3 is 17 residues long. Losses at the gene ends were 4 bases for V and 5 bases for J; bases not matched to a gene: 12. Per the germline V gene, CDR1 is SGHRS and CDR2 is YFSETQ. The CDR3 reads CASSRGGTSGNRDEQYF. The CDR3 bases are TGCGCCAGCAGCCGGGGGGGGACTAGCGGGAACAGGGACGAGCAGTACTTC.

This chain joins TRBV2 and TRBJ2-6; D possibly matches TRBD1 or TRBD2 (5 bases each). Trimming left V 8 bases short and J 0 bases short, with 11 bases between. The germline V gene encodes CDR1 SNHLY and CDR2 FYNNEI. This CDR3 has 15 residues. CDR3 sequence (DNA): TGTGCCAGCTCAGAGGGGAACTCTGGGGCCAACGTCCTGACTTTC. Its translation: CASSEGNSGANVLTF.

This clonotype has more than one count but fewer than ten. V usage is TRBV7-3 and J usage is TRBJ2-2, with no clear D. V gave up 6 bases and J gave up 6 bases, with 8 bases separating them. The CDR3 is 12 amino acids. Germline lookup yields CDR1 SGHTA and CDR2 FQGTGA. DNA for the CDR3: TGTGCCAGCAGGCCGATCCCCGGGGAGCTGTTTTTT. Its protein is CASRPIPGELFF.

This clonotype was observed at least ten times. The V gene is TRBV27, the J gene TRBJ2-7, with 9 bases lining up with TRBD2. There are 14 residues in the CDR3. The ends lost 5 bases at V and 4 bases at J; junction bases unmatched: 6. Per the germline V gene, CDR1 is MNHEY and CDR2 is SMNVEV (reference sequence). This CDR3 is CASSEIAGAYEQYV. DNA of the CDR3: TGTGCCAGCAGTGAAATAGCGGGAGCTTACGAGCAGTACGTC.

This clonotype was seen repeatedly, ten times or more. V is TRBV5-1 and J is TRBJ2-2; D gene uncertain. Germline V gene data show CDR1 as SGHRS and CDR2 as YFSETQ. This CDR3 comprises 14 residues. V dropped 2 bases and J dropped 2 bases, with 7 bases sitting between them. Here the CDR3 DNA reads TGCGCCAGCAGCTTCGAACATAACACCGGGGAGCTGTTTTTT. It translates to CASSFEHNTGELFF.

This chain's CDR3 is CSAIQGVWETQYF. As DNA, the CDR3 is TGCAGTGCTATACAGGGAGTCTGGGAGACCCAGTACTTC. The chain combines TRBV20-1 with TRBJ2-5, with D perhaps TRBD1 (6 bases). Trimming cost V 4 bases and J 5 bases, with 14 bases left between them. The V gene's germline CDR1 is DFQATT and CDR2 SNEGSKA (reference sequence). CDR3 length: 13 residues.

The J gene is TRBJ2-7, the V gene TRBV6-5; tentative D call: TRBD2 (6 bases). The CDR3 has 15 residues. The V gene lost 0 bases and the J gene lost 1 base, with 10 bases spanning the gap. In germline, CDR1 is MNHEY, CDR2 SVGAGI. The CDR3 DNA reads TGTGCCAGCAGTTACTCGGTGCGGGATTCCTACGAGCAGTACTTC. Protein sequence: CASSYSVRDSYEQYF.

At least ten counts were recorded for this clonotype. This chain joins TRBV24-1 and TRBJ2-1; TRBD1 might be the D (5 bases). CDR1 is KGHDR and CDR2 is SFDVKD in the germline V gene. The V end was cut by 0 bases, the J end by 6 bases, with 8 bases between. The CDR3 sequence is 14 residues long. The CDR3 coding sequence is TGTGCCACCAGTGATTTGGCAGGGATCAATGAGCAGTTCTTC. Protein sequence: CATSDLAGINEQFF.

V and J are TRBV7-7 and TRBJ2-3; 9 nucleotides align to TRBD2. Germline loops: CDR1 SSHAT, CDR2 FNYEAQ (reference sequence). Trimming at V came to 5 bases and at J to 4 bases, leaving 16 bases not matched to a gene. The CDR3 length is 18 residues. CDR3 coding DNA: TGTGCCAGCAGCCTGAGGCCGATTGTAGCGGGAGATCCAGATACGCAGTATTTT. Protein sequence: CASSLRPIVAGDPDTQYF.

The chain recombines TRBV6-2 or TRBV6-3 with TRBJ2-5; D may be TRBD1 (6 bases). The CDR3 has 14 residues. Germline loops: CDR1 MNHEY, CDR2 SVGEGT. V gave up 7 bases and J gave up 7 bases, with 19 bases separating them. The CDR3 loop reads CASKIYRDMGTQYF. CDR3 coding DNA: TGTGCCAGCAAGATTTACAGGGACATGGGGACCCAGTACTTC.

This clonotype was seen many times. The V call is TRBV20-1, the J call TRBJ1-3; D remains ambiguous. The germline gives CDR1 DFQATT, CDR2 SNEGSKA (reference sequence). Between the trimmed V and J ends, which lost 3 bases and 0 bases, there was a span of 24 bases. The CDR3 consists of 19 residues. CDR3 region: CSARLFGTSLGYSGNTIYF. DNA of the CDR3: TGCAGTGCTAGGCTGTTCGGAACCTCGTTAGGGTACTCTGGAAACACCATATATTTT.

At least ten counts were recorded for this clonotype. The CDR3 region has the DNA TGTGCCAGCACCCGAGGCAGGGACGAAAAACTGTTTTTT. Its translation: CASTRGRDEKLFF. The V and J genes are TRBV6-5 and TRBJ1-4, with D perhaps TRBD1 (5 bases). Per germline, CDR1 MNHEY and CDR2 SVGAGI. There are 13 residues in the CDR3. V lost 7 bases and J 8 bases, leaving 14 bases between the germline ends.

This clonotype was observed many times. V and J are TRBV15 and TRBJ1-1; D unresolved. Looked up from germline, CDR1 is LNHNV and CDR2 is YYDKDF (reference sequence). V was clipped by 0 bases and J by 0 bases, with 5 bases between them. The CDR3 runs 14 residues. The CDR3 DNA is TGTGCCACCAGCAGAGATGGAGTGAACACTGAAGCTTTCTTT. Translated: CATSRDGVNTEAFF.

This rearrangement joins TRBV12-3 or TRBV12-4 to TRBJ1-1; D uncertain. The CDR3 covers 13 residues. Trimming removed 2 bases from V and 5 bases from J, with 9 bases in between. This CDR3 reads CASSLIGRTEAFF. The DNA of the CDR3 is TGTGCCAGCAGTTTAATTGGCAGGACTGAAGCTTTCTTT.

V gene TRBV11-3 combines with J gene TRBJ2-1; TRBD1 agrees at 12 bases. V shed 1 base and J 8 bases; nucleotides not matched to a gene: 3. Germline lookup yields CDR1 SGHNT and CDR2 YENEEA. The length of the CDR3 is 15 residues. CDR3 amino acids: CASSLGGTGGHEQFF. For the CDR3, the DNA is TGTGCCAGCAGCTTAGGAGGGACAGGGGGCCATGAGCAGTTCTTC.

The rearrangement links TRBV12-3 or TRBV12-4 to TRBJ2-6; TRBD1 or TRBD2 may be the D gene (5 bases each). The CDR3 extends over 17 amino acids. V lost 7 bases and J lost 2, with 18 bases in between. CDR3 in amino acids: CASKGVPSGTGANVLTF. CDR3 coding DNA: TGTGCCAGCAAAGGGGTCCCCTCGGGGACTGGGGCCAACGTCCTGACTTTC.